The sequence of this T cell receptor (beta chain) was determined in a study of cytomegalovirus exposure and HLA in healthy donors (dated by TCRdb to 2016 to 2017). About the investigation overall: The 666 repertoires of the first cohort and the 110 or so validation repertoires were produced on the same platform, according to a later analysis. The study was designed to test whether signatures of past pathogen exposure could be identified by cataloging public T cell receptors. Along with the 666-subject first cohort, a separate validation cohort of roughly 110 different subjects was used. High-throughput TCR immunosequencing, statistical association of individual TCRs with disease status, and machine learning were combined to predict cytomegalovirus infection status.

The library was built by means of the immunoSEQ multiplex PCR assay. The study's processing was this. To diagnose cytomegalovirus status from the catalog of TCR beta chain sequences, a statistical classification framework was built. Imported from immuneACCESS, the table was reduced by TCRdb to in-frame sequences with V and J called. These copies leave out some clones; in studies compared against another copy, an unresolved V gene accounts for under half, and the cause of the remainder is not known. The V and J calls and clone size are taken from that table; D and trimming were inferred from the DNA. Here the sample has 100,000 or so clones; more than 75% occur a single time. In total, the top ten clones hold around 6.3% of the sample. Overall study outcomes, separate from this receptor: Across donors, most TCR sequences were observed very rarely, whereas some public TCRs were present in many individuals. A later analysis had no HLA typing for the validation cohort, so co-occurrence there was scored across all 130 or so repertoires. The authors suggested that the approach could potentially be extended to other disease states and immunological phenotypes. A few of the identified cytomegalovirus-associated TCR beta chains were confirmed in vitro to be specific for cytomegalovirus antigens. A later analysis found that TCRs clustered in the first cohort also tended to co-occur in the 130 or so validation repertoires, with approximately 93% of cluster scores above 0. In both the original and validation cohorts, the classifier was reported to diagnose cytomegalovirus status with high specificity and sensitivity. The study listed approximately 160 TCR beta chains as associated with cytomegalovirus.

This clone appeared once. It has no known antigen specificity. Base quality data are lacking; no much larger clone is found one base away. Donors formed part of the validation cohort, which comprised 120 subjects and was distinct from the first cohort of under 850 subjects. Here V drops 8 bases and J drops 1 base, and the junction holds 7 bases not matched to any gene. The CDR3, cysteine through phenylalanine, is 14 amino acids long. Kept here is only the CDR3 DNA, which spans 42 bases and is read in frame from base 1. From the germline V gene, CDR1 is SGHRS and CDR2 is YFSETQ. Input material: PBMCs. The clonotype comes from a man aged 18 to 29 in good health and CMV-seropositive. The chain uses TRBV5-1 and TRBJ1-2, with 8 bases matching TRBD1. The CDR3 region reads CASQPTGGNYGYTF. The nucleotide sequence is TGCGCCAGTCAACCCACAGGGGGTAACTATGGCTACACCTTC.